One sample yielded the 14 T cell receptor beta chains listed below, sequenced in a study of T cells in localized non-small cell lung cancer. Repertoires were generated with immunoSEQ multiplex PCR, while TCRdb's copy carries only in-frame clones and drops some. There are about 16,000 clones in the sample; 80% to 90% occur only once, and roughly 21% lies in the top ten. The sequenced sample was peripheral blood, obtained before any cancer treatment. Every receptor here comes from a male donor older than 55 with stage I lung adenocarcinoma.

This rearrangement joins TRBV7-9 to TRBJ2-7; D is uncertain. Germline CDR1 is SEHNR and CDR2 is FQNEAQ (reference sequence). CDR3 length: 15 residues. The ends were cut back, 3 bases at V and 1 base at J, with 13 bases in the middle. As DNA, the CDR3 is TGTGCCAGCAGCTTTGTTACCGATGGGTCCTACGAGCAGTACTTC. It yields the protein CASSFVTDGSYEQYF.

This chain joins TRBV4-2 and TRBJ1-1; TRBD1 is a possible D gene (6 bases). The CDR3 contains 16 residues. The ends were cut back, 1 base at V and 0 bases at J, with 12 bases in the middle. The V gene's germline CDR1 is LGHNA and CDR2 YNFKEQ. CDR3 in amino acids: CASSQGRDTMNTEAFF. For the CDR3, the DNA is TGTGCCAGCAGCCAAGGGAGGGACACCATGAACACTGAAGCTTTCTTT.

The V gene is TRBV5-1, the J gene TRBJ2-7; TRBD1 matches 7 bases. Germline CDR1 is SGHRS and CDR2 is YFSETQ. The CDR3 has 14 amino acids. Trimming at V came to 4 bases and at J to 2 bases, leaving 6 bases not matched to a gene. CDR3 residues: CASSLGTVPYEQYF. The CDR3 DNA sequence: TGCGCCAGCAGCCTCGGGACAGTTCCCTACGAGCAGTACTTC. Variable domain in full (rest from reference TRBV5-1 and TRBJ2-7): KAGVTQTPRYLIKTRGQQVTLSCSPISGHRSVSWYQQTPGQGLQFLFEYFSETQRNKGNFPGRFSGRQFSNSRSEMNVSTLELGDSALYLCASSLGTVPYEQYFGPGTRLTVT.

V is TRBV5-1 and J is TRBJ1-1, with a weak D call TRBD1 (5 bases). From germline, CDR1 is SGHRS and CDR2 YFSETQ. This CDR3 spans 14 amino acids. V lost 1 base to trimming and J lost 3 bases, with 10 bases between them. In nucleotides, the CDR3 is TGCGCCAGCAGCTTGTTTCTAGGGGACACTGAAGCTTTCTTT. Translated, it gives CASSLFLGDTEAFF.

The chain combines TRBV7-9 with TRBJ2-1; TRBD2 agrees at 7 bases. The CDR3 covers 17 residues. V lost 2 bases, J lost 9 bases, and 16 bases stayed unmatched. Per germline, CDR1 SEHNR and CDR2 FQNEAQ (reference sequence). CDR3 coding DNA: TGTGCCAGCAGCTTAACGCTAGCGGCTAAGGGGTCGGTTGAGCAGTTCTTC. It is translated as CASSLTLAAKGSVEQFF.

The J gene is TRBJ2-3, the V gene TRBV30, with 10 bases aligning to TRBD2. Germline V gene lookup returns CDR1 GTSNPN and CDR2 SVGIG (reference sequence). The V segment lost 2 bases and the J segment 3 bases; nucleotides outside the gene matches: 2. This CDR3 spans 14 amino acids. CDR3 coding DNA: TGTGCCTGGAGTTCTAGCGGGAGTACAGATACGCAGTATTTT. This translates into CAWSSSGSTDTQYF.

The rearrangement uses TRBV9 and TRBJ1-2, with 7 bases lining up with TRBD1. Trimming removed 0 bases from V and 4 bases from J; junction bases left unmatched: 12. CDR3 length: 17 residues. Germline-derived CDR1 and CDR2 are SGDLS and YYNGEE. The CDR3 coding sequence is TGTGCCAGCAGCGTAGGAGAGGGGGCGCGGGATATCTATGGCTACACCTTC. Its translation is CASSVGEGARDIYGYTF.

The rearrangement links TRBV6-5 to TRBJ1-6; D ambiguous. The CDR3 spans 16 residues. Germline V gives CDR1 MNHEY, CDR2 SVGAGI. V gave up 0 bases and J gave up 6 bases, with 12 bases separating them. The CDR3 region has the DNA TGTGCCAGCAGTTACTCGATCTTAGTAGCTAATTCACCCCTCCACTTT. Residues: CASSYSILVANSPLHF.

The rearrangement links TRBV28 to TRBJ1-2, with D possibly matching TRBD1 (6 bases). V lost 3 bases, J lost 5 bases, and 13 bases lay in between. This CDR3 is 14 amino acids long. Looked up from germline, CDR1 is MDHEN and CDR2 is SYDVKM. DNA for the CDR3: TGTGCCAGCAGTTTGGAGGGGGGAAGTTATGGCTACACCTTC. It codes for CASSLEGGSYGYTF.

The gene calls are TRBV19 and TRBJ2-3, with TRBD1 as a possible D gene (6 bases). Per germline, CDR1 LNHDA and CDR2 SQIVND (reference sequence). Trimming removed 9 bases from V and 1 base from J, with 11 bases in between. The CDR3 has 13 residues. CDR3 in DNA: TGTGCCAGCGGACAGTCGGGCACAGATACGCAGTATTTT. Amino acid sequence: CASGQSGTDTQYF.

V usage is TRBV10-2 and J usage is TRBJ1-3, with D perhaps TRBD1 (6 bases). Germline lookup yields CDR1 WSHSY and CDR2 SAAADI. The CDR3 runs to 14 residues. V was shortened by 8 bases and J by 4 bases, with 15 bases between the two germline ends. The DNA for the CDR3 is TGCGCCAGCGCCAGGGGACTGGACGGAAACACCATATATTTT. This translates into CASARGLDGNTIYF.

This clone turned up a few times. The chain joins TRBV6-5 to TRBJ2-5, with 9 nucleotides matching TRBD1. Germline-derived CDR1 and CDR2 are MNHEY and SVGAGI. V was clipped by 4 bases and J by 0 bases; unmatched bases: 3. The CDR3 length is 15 residues. CDR3 in amino acids: CASSWRTGDQETQYF. The CDR3 nucleotides are TGTGCCAGCAGTTGGAGGACAGGGGACCAAGAGACCCAGTACTTC.

V usage is TRBV7-2 and J usage is TRBJ2-7, with 12 nucleotides matching TRBD1. Germline loops: CDR1 SGHTA, CDR2 FQGNSA. V dropped 8 bases and J dropped 4; count of bases not matched to a gene: 6. This CDR3 region has 14 residues. The CDR3 reads CASGPGQGAYEQYF. The CDR3 DNA follows: TGTGCCAGCGGTCCGGGACAGGGGGCGTACGAGCAGTACTTC.

V is TRBV6-6 and J is TRBJ1-1, with TRBD1 identical over 10 bases. The CDR3 totals 13 residues. Germline V gene data show CDR1 as MNHNY and CDR2 as SVGAGI (reference sequence). J gave up 5 bases and V 4 bases, and 1 base lay outside the gene matches. CDR3 residues: CASSWGQGTEAFF. DNA for the CDR3: TGTGCCAGCAGTTGGGGACAGGGGACTGAAGCTTTCTTT.